The 2 T cell receptor beta chains presented below share a single source sample, sequenced in a study of spatial heterogeneity in lung cancer (dated by TCRdb to 2018 to 2020). Libraries were built with 5' RACE. TCRdb names NextSeq 500 as the instrument used. TCRdb reprocessing: public reads trimmed at Q25 with fastp, clones called with MiXCR, in-frame beta chains kept. Under each unique CDR3 protein, matching rows form one entry showing the most common genes and DNA. This sample comprises approximately 26,000 distinct CDR3 sequences, roughly 10% of them detected only once. In total, the top ten clones hold 7.7% of the sample. The sample's time point label is to be understood as: sample taken at primary tumor resection. Results and caveats for the whole study, not just this receptor: The tumor nonsynonymous mutation count correlated with the number of expanded intratumoral alpha and beta TCRs.

Their antigens remain unidentified. Here the sequenced sample was lung tumor tissue, taken at surgery. Every receptor here comes from a male donor with early-stage non-small cell lung cancer.

This clonotype was found many times. This chain connects TRBV5-1 to TRBJ2-5; D perhaps matches TRBD2 (5 bases). This CDR3 has 16 amino acids. Germline CDR1 reads SGHRS; CDR2 reads YFSETQ. Trimming stripped 3 bases from V and 1 base from J, with 16 bases between. This CDR3 reads CASSSYTGSIQETQYF. As DNA, the CDR3 is TGCGCCAGCAGCTCGTACACGGGATCTATCCAAGAGACCCAGTACTTC.

This chain uses TRBV20-1 with TRBJ2-1; a possible D gene is TRBD2 (5 bases). CDR1 is DFQATT and CDR2 is SNEGSKA in the germline V gene (reference sequence). The CDR3 extends over 13 amino acids. Trimming left V 5 bases short and J 10 bases short, with 18 bases between. The CDR3, as DNA: TGCAGTGCTCGGACTCCCCGTAACCCAGAGCAGTTCTTC. This encodes CSARTPRNPEQFF.